This T cell receptor beta chain stems from a study of blood T cell repertoires in COVID-19. Study-level background: Some COVID-19 samples were acute and others convalescent; all came from the United States, Italy and Spain. PBMCs, B-cell-depleted T cells, or T cells were the source of the cDNA or gDNA that made up the material.

In the authors' methods: The assay estimated nucleated cells by amplifying reference gene primers. Generated by immunoSEQ multiplex PCR, the TCRdb table keeps only in-frame clones and is missing some. That table furnishes V, J and clone size, whereas the DNA furnished D and trimming. Of fewer than 45,000 clones listed, roughly 86% are singletons. The CDR3 runs to 14 residues. Germline assignment: CDR1 LNHDA and CDR2 SQIVND (reference sequence). Trimming removed 1 base at V and 10 bases at J, with 11 bases between. The sequenced sample was peripheral blood. The sequence was obtained from a human donor in a cohort sampled during active COVID-19. The chain has TRBV19 and TRBJ2-6; no firm D call. CDR3 residues: CASSIGARPNVLTF. The DNA of the CDR3 is TGTGCCAGTAGTATAGGGGCCAGACCGAACGTCCTGACTTTC. Supplemented by reference TRBV19 and TRBJ2-6, the full variable domain reads DGGITQSPKYLFRKEGQNVTLSCEQNLNHDAMYWYRQDPGQGLRLIYYSQIVNDFQKGDIAEGYSVSREKKESFPLTVTSAQKNPTAFYLCASSIGARPNVLTFGAGSRLTVL.